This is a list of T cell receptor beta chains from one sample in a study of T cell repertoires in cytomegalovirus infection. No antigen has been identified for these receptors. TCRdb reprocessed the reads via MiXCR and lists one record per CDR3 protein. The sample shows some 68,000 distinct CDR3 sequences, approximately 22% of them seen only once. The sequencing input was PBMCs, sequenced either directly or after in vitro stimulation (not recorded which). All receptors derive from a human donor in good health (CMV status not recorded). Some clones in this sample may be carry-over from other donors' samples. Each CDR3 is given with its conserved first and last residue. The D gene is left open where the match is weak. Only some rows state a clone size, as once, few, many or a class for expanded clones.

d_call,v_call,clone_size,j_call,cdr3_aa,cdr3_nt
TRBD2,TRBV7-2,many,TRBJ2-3,CASSLSLAGGTDTQYF,TGTGCCAGCAGCTTAAGCCTAGCGGGAGGGACAGATACGCAGTATTTT
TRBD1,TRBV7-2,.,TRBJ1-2,CASSGGGQGSPYGYTF,TGTGCCAGCAGCGGGGGGGGACAGGGAAGCCCCTATGGCTACACCTTC
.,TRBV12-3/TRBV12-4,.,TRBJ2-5,CASSFWQKETQYF,TGTGCCAGCAGTTTCTGGCAGAAAGAGACCCAGTACTTC
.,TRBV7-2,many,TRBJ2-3,CASSPGIFVGGDTQYF,TGTGCCAGCAGCCCAGGAATTTTTGTTGGAGGAGATACGCAGTATTTT
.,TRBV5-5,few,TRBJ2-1,CASSLGGAVRYNEQFF,TGTGCCAGCAGCTTGGGAGGAGCGGTTCGCTACAATGAGCAGTTCTTC
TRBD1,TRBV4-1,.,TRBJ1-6,CASSQASDRDYNSPLHF,TGCGCCAGCAGCCAAGCCTCCGACAGGGACTATAATTCACCCCTCCACTTT
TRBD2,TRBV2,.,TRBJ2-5,CASRGLAQETQYF,TGTGCCAGCAGGGGACTAGCGCAAGAGACCCAGTACTTC
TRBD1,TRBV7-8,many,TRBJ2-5,CASSYPNSTGTFTQYF,TGTGCCAGCAGCTACCCCAACTCGACAGGGACGTTTACCCAGTACTTC
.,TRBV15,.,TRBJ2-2,CAISRGSSGAGTGELFF,TGTGCCATCAGCAGAGGGTCTTCAGGGGCTGGCACCGGGGAGCTGTTTTTT
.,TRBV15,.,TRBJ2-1,CATSRVAQGVNEQFF,TGTGCCACCAGCAGAGTAGCACAAGGGGTCAATGAGCAGTTCTTC